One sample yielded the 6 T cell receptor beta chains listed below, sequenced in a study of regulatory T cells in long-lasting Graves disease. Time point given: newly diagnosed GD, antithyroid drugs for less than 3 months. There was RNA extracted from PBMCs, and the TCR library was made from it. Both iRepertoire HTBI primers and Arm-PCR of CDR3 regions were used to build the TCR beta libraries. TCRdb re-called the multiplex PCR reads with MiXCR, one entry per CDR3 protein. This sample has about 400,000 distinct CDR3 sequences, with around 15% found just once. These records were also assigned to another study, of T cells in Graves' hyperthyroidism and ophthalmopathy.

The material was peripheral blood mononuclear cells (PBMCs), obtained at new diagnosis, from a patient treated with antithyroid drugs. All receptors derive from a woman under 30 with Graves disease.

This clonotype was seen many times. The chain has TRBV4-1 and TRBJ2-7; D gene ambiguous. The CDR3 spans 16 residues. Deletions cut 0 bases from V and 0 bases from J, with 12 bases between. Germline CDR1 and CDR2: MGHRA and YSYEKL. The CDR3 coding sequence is TGCGCCAGCAGCCAAGAGTATCCAGGTTCCTCCTACGAGCAGTACTTC. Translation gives CASSQEYPGSSYEQYF.

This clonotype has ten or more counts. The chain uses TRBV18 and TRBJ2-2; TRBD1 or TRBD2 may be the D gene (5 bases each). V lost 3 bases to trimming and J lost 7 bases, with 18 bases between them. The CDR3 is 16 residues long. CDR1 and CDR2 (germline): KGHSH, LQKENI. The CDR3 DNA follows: TGTGCCAGCTCACCTTACTTCGGGGCCACTTACGGGGAGCTGTTTTTT. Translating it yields CASSPYFGATYGELFF.

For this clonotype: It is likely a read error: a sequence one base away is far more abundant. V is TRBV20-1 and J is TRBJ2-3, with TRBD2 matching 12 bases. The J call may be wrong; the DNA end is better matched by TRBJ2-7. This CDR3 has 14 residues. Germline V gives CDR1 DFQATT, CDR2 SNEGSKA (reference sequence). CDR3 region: CSASSSGRASEQYF. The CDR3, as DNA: TGCAGTGCTAGCTCTAGCGGGAGGGCAAGCGAGCAGTACTTC.

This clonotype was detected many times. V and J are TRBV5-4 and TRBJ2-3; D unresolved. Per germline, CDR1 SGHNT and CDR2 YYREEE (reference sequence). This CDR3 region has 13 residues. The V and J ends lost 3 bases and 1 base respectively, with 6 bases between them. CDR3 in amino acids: CASSSSGTDTQYF. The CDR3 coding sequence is TGTGCCAGCAGCTCAAGTGGCACAGATACGCAGTATTTT.

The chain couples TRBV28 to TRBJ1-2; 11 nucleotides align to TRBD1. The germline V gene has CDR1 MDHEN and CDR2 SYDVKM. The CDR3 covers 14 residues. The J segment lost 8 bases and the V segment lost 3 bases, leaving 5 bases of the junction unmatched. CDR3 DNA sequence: TGTGCCAGCAGTTTTTCCTGGACAGGGGGCGGCTACACCTTC. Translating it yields CASSFSWTGGGYTF.

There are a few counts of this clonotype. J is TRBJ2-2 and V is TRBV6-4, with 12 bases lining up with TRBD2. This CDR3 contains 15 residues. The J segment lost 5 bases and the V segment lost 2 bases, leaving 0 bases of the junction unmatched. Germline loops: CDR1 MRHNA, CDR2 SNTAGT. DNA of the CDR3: TGTGCCAGCAGTGACGGGACTAGCGGGACCGGGGAGCTGTTTTTT. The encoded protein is CASSDGTSGTGELFF.